This TCR beta chain is from a study of blood T cell repertoires in COVID-19. The wider study: There were acute and convalescent COVID-19 samples, and they came from the United States, Italy and Spain.

In the original processing: Estimation of nucleated cell counts was performed using reference gene primer amplification. Clones were sequenced by immunoSEQ multiplex PCR, and TCRdb holds only the in-frame ones, with some missing. The V and J calls and clone size come from that table; D and trimming were worked out from the DNA. The sample shows about 140,000 clones, almost 90% of them seen only once. Germline V gene data show CDR1 as SGDLS and CDR2 as YYNGEE. The CDR3 covers 15 residues. Unmatched junction bases numbered 3, after V lost 0 bases and J lost 1 base. Input material: peripheral blood. The chain recombines TRBV9 with TRBJ2-5, with 7 positions matching TRBD2. This TCR was sampled from a man aged 50 or older with active or convalescent COVID-19. CDR3 sequence reads: CASSVDAGAQETQYF. Here the CDR3 DNA reads TGTGCCAGCAGCGTAGATGCGGGAGCCCAAGAGACCCAGTACTTC.